This TCR beta chain stems from a study of cytomegalovirus exposure and HLA in healthy donors. Study at large: Assignment to the Caucasian-associated ancestry cluster applied to around four fifths of the approximately 370 genotyped donors.

The CDR3 is made up of 15 amino acids. The germline V gene has CDR1 KGHSH and CDR2 LQKENI. Comments on this clone: One end of the junction is discordant with germline, which a read error may explain.

Nominally healthy donors were sampled, though unrecorded immune exposures were likely. 13 Jbeta primers and 60 Vbeta primers were used for the PCR. TCRdb keeps only in-frame clones here, not all; method: immunoSEQ multiplex PCR. The sample records 110,000 or so clones, about 83% being singletons. Sequenced material: PBMCs. This sequence originates from a man younger than 35 in good health and CMV-seronegative. V usage is TRBV18 and J usage is TRBJ1-4; D ambiguous. The CDR3 protein is CTSSPDTGRNEKLFF. The CDR3 nucleotides are TGTACCAGCTCACCAGACACGGGGAGGAATGAAAAACTGTTTTTT. Based on the CDR3 plus reference TRBV18 and TRBJ1-4, the full variable domain is NAGVMQNPRHLVRRRGQEARLRCSPMKGHSHVYWYRQLPEEGLKFMVYLQKENIIDESGMPKERFSAEFPKEGPSILRIQQVVRGDSAAYFCTSSPDTGRNEKLFFGSGTQLSVL.